The 26 T cell receptor beta chains below come from one sample, sequenced in a study of human T cells and chemical hapten exposure. Via MiXCR, TCRdb re-called the RACE reads, giving one row per CDR3 protein. Here the sample spans some 96,000 distinct CDR3 sequences, over 7.5% being singletons. Time point in this sample: patch test 2, 6 weeks after DPC sensitization. As to treatment: therapeutic diphenylcyclopropenone sensitization with weekly scalp DPC. Sequencing used whole blood, obtained in connection with sensitization to the hapten diphenylcyclopropenone (DPC). These receptors came from a woman aged 40 to 55 with alopecia areata. Some clones in this sample may be carry-over from other donors' samples.

This chain joins TRBV20-1 and TRBJ2-1; D is possibly TRBD2 (6 bases). The germline V and J ends were trimmed by 0 bases and 0 bases, with 9 bases remaining between them. Germline lookup yields CDR1 DFQATT and CDR2 SNEGSKA (reference sequence). The CDR3 is 15 amino acids. CDR3 protein: CSARDSGSSYNEQFF. For the CDR3, the DNA is TGCAGTGCTAGAGATAGCGGTAGCTCCTACAATGAGCAGTTCTTC.

Many counts were recorded for this clonotype. The chain joins TRBV7-6 to TRBJ1-6, with 7 bases fitting TRBD1. CDR3 size: 18 residues. V was clipped by 2 bases and J by 5 bases; unmatched bases: 12. The germline V gene has CDR1 SGHVS and CDR2 FNYEAQ. Here the CDR3 DNA reads TGTGCCAGCAGCTTACAGGGGACCGGGACAGCTAATAATTCACCCCTCCACTTT. Translation gives CASSLQGTGTANNSPLHF.

This clonotype turned up a few times. V and J are TRBV2 and TRBJ2-3; 9 nucleotides align to TRBD1. The CDR3 totals 17 residues. Per germline, CDR1 SNHLY and CDR2 FYNNEI. With 6 bases clipped from V and 5 bases from J, the junction kept 15 bases outside the gene matches. The chain's CDR3 is CASRAGTGLTRGDTQYF. In DNA, the CDR3 is TGTGCCAGCAGGGCCGGGACAGGGTTAACTAGGGGAGATACGCAGTATTTT.

This clonotype has only a few counts. This chain joins TRBV27 and TRBJ2-7; D possibly uses TRBD1 or TRBD2 (5 bases each). CDR1 and CDR2 (germline): MNHEY, SMNVEV (reference sequence). With 0 bases removed from V and 4 bases from J, the gap between germline ends came to 10 bases. This CDR3 contains 14 residues. The CDR3: CASSLSRGRYEQYF. In DNA, the CDR3 is TGTGCCAGCAGTTTATCCCGGGGACGGTACGAGCAGTACTTC.

The chain recombines TRBV6-2 or TRBV6-3 with TRBJ1-3; tentatively, D is TRBD1 (5 bases). The CDR3 covers 16 residues. Per the germline V gene, CDR1 is MNHEY and CDR2 is SVGEGT. With 6 bases removed from V and 4 bases from J, the gap between germline ends came to 19 bases. CDR3 in amino acids: CASRTQGKGSGNTIYF. The CDR3 region has the DNA TGTGCCAGCAGGACCCAGGGAAAGGGCTCCGGAAACACCATATATTTT.

Only a few counts were recorded for this clonotype. The rearrangement joins TRBV14 to TRBJ2-1, with D perhaps TRBD2 (6 bases). Germline V gene data show CDR1 as SGHDN and CDR2 as FVKESK. The CDR3 is 14 residues long. V shed 2 bases and J shed 11 bases, with 16 bases lying between them. CDR3 DNA: TGTGCCAGCAGCCAAAGCCTGACTAGTTATCAGCAGTTCTTC. This sequence encodes CASSQSLTSYQQFF.

The chain uses TRBV7-8 and TRBJ1-2, with D tentatively TRBD1 (6 bases). The V end was cut by 0 bases, the J end by 0 bases, with 8 bases between. CDR3 length: 15 amino acids. Germline CDR1 is SGHVS and CDR2 is FQNEAQ. The CDR3 loop reads CASSLADSANYGYTF. The CDR3 DNA sequence: TGTGCCAGCAGCTTAGCGGACAGCGCTAACTATGGCTACACCTTC.

The sample holds a few counts of this clonotype. This chain uses TRBV5-1 with TRBJ1-1, with D tentatively TRBD1 (5 bases). This CDR3 has 13 residues. V was shortened by 5 bases and J by 3 bases, with 11 bases between the two germline ends. Germline lookup yields CDR1 SGHRS and CDR2 YFSETQ. The CDR3 DNA reads TGCGCCAGCAGTAACCAGGGTTACACTGAAGCTTTCTTT. It yields the protein CASSNQGYTEAFF.

This clonotype was observed a handful of times. Here the CDR3 DNA reads TGTGCCAGCAGTCCTGGACAGGGGAACAATCAGCCCCAGCATTTT. It codes for CASSPGQGNNQPQHF. The gene calls are TRBV28 and TRBJ1-5; 9 bases agree with TRBD1. This CDR3 is 15 amino acids long. CDR1 is MDHEN, CDR2 SYDVKM, per germline. V gave up 5 bases and J gave up 3 bases; unmatched junction bases: 5.

Points on this clonotype: Given a much more abundant clone one base away, this may be a read error. The chain uses TRBV30 and TRBJ2-7; TRBD1 matches at 9 bases. Germline V gives CDR1 GTSNPN, CDR2 SVGIG (reference sequence). The CDR3 covers 15 residues. The CDR3 nucleotides read TGTGCCTGGAGTGGCGGGACAGGGTCGGCCTACGCGCAGTACTTC. Its protein is CAWSGGTGSAYAQYF.

Ten or more counts support this clonotype. The V gene is TRBV29-1, the J gene TRBJ2-1, with 7 bases fitting TRBD1. Germline CDR1 is SQVTM and CDR2 is ANQGSEA. The V segment lost 6 bases and the J segment 3 bases; nucleotides outside the gene matches: 8. The CDR3 is made up of 14 amino acids. CDR3 DNA sequence: TGCAGCGTCACCGGGACAGTGAACTACAATGAGCAGTTCTTC. Its protein is CSVTGTVNYNEQFF.

The chain recombines TRBV6-6 with TRBJ1-6; D call uncertain. Deletions cut 4 bases from V and 4 bases from J, with 17 bases between. Germline lookup yields CDR1 MNHNY and CDR2 SVGAGI (reference sequence). This CDR3 is built from 17 residues. The CDR3 spells CASSWPPRAPYNSPLHF. The CDR3, as DNA: TGTGCCAGCAGTTGGCCTCCCCGGGCCCCGTATAATTCACCCCTCCACTTT.

This chain joins TRBV4-3 and TRBJ2-7, with 12 bases aligning to TRBD2. Germline V gives CDR1 LGHNA, CDR2 YSLEER. The CDR3 spans 20 residues. J was trimmed by 1 base and V by 0 bases; bases with no gene match: 13. Here the CDR3 DNA reads TGCGCCAGCAGCCAAGACAGGGCTAGCGGGAGGGCCTCAGGTTCCTACGAGCAGTACTTC. Protein product: CASSQDRASGRASGSYEQYF.

This clonotype occurred many times. This chain connects TRBV7-2 to TRBJ2-5; no firm D call. Germline V CDR1 and CDR2: SGHTA, FQGNSA. The CDR3 sequence is 13 residues long. V gave up 3 bases and J gave up 5 bases, with 10 bases separating them. CDR3 DNA sequence: TGTGCCAGCAGCTTTAGTAACACCGAGACCCAGTACTTC. This gives the protein CASSFSNTETQYF.

A few counts support this clonotype. This chain links TRBV29-1 with TRBJ2-5; a weak D match, TRBD2 (5 bases). Germline CDR1 reads SQVTM; CDR2 reads ANQGSEA. V shed 6 bases and J shed 0 bases, with 8 bases lying between them. This CDR3 region has 12 residues. CDR3 region: CSVTGNQETQYF. The CDR3 region has the DNA TGCAGCGTCACCGGGAACCAAGAGACCCAGTACTTC. The variable domain in full, completed from reference TRBV29-1 and TRBJ2-5, reads SAVISQKPSRDICQRGTSLTIQCQVDSQVTMMFWYRQQPGQSLTLIATANQGSEATYESGFVIDKFPISRPNLTFSTLTVSNMSPEDSSIYLCSVTGNQETQYFGPGTRLLVL.

This clonotype was counted at least ten times. The J gene is TRBJ2-7, the V gene TRBV19, with TRBD1 matching over 11 bases. With 6 bases clipped from V and 3 bases from J, the junction kept 4 bases outside the gene matches. Germline V CDR1 and CDR2: LNHDA, SQIVND (reference sequence). This CDR3 has 14 amino acids. The CDR3 bases are TGTGCCAGTAGGACCGGGACAGGGGGCTACGAGCAGTACTTC. Translating gives CASRTGTGGYEQYF.

This clonotype was counted many times. The gene calls are TRBV7-2 and TRBJ1-2; TRBD1 might be the D (6 bases). Trimming shortened V by 6 bases and J by 4 bases, and 12 bases separated the two germline ends. The CDR3 covers 13 residues. Germline CDR1 is SGHTA and CDR2 is FQGNSA. The chain's CDR3 is CASRFRTAYGYTF. Here the CDR3 DNA reads TGTGCCAGCAGGTTCAGGACAGCCTATGGCTACACCTTC.

Many counts were recorded for this clonotype. This rearrangement joins TRBV28 to TRBJ1-2; D is unresolved. In germline, CDR1 is MDHEN, CDR2 SYDVKM. This CDR3 has 13 amino acids. V lost 5 bases to trimming and J lost 4 bases, with 11 bases between them. The CDR3 bases are TGTGCCAGCAGTCCTGGGCGGGGCTATGGCTACACCTTC. As protein: CASSPGRGYGYTF.

This clonotype was observed at least ten times. V gene TRBV21-1 combines with J gene TRBJ2-1; the table calls TRBD2, which could not be checked here. TRBV21-1 is marked as a pseudogene. The CDR3 is made up of 23 amino acids. The CDR3 DNA sequence: TGTGCCAGCAGCCTCCGCCAGGCGGGGAGTACTAGCTTGTGGAGCCCAACATACAATGAGCAGTTCTTC. Translated: CASSLRQAGSTSLWSPTYNEQFF.

The rearrangement uses TRBV27 and TRBJ2-7, with 8 bases aligning to TRBD2. This CDR3 contains 14 residues. J lost 3 bases, V lost 3 bases, and 4 bases had no gene match. Germline lookup yields CDR1 MNHEY and CDR2 SMNVEV (reference sequence). CDR3 region: CASSFAAGDYEQYF. CDR3 DNA: TGTGCCAGCAGTTTTGCAGCGGGAGACTACGAGCAGTACTTC.

The sample holds a few counts of this clonotype. The chain couples TRBV6-1 to TRBJ2-1; TRBD2 agrees at 10 bases. The CDR3 is made up of 14 amino acids. V trimming: 4 bases; J trimming: 6 bases; junction bases outside the gene matches: 3. Germline loops: CDR1 MNHNS, CDR2 SASEGT. CDR3 coding DNA: TGTGCCAGCAGTGGGAGCGGGAGGGGCAATGAGCAGTTCTTC. It specifies CASSGSGRGNEQFF.

V gene TRBV29-1 combines with J gene TRBJ1-1, with D possibly TRBD1 on 5 matching bases. Per germline, CDR1 SQVTM and CDR2 ANQGSEA. Trimming took 3 bases from V and 0 from J, leaving 8 bases between them. There are 13 residues in the CDR3. CDR3 region: CSVDQGLNTEAFF. The CDR3 DNA follows: TGCAGCGTTGACCAGGGACTGAACACTGAAGCTTTCTTT.

In this sample, this clonotype turned up many times. This rearrangement joins TRBV5-1 to TRBJ2-3; no clear D. The CDR3 extends over 13 amino acids. V shed 2 bases and J shed 2 bases, with 6 bases lying between them. CDR1 SGHRS and CDR2 YFSETQ come from the germline V gene. CDR3 bases: TGCGCCAGCAGCTTTAACCCCACAGATACGCAGTATTTT. Protein sequence: CASSFNPTDTQYF.

The chain employs TRBV19 and TRBJ2-5, with TRBD1 as a possible D gene (5 bases). The germline CDR1 and CDR2 sequences are LNHDA and SQIVND (reference sequence). Between the trimmed V and J ends, which lost 3 bases and 5 bases, there was a span of 19 bases. CDR3 size: 16 residues. The CDR3 DNA follows: TGTGCCAGTAGTATGGAAGGTCTAGGGGCGTGGGAGACCCAGTACTTC. Protein product: CASSMEGLGAWETQYF.

This clonotype showed up many times. The chain carries TRBV2 and TRBJ2-3, with unresolved D. Germline V CDR1 and CDR2: SNHLY, FYNNEI. CDR3 length: 16 residues. V lost 6 bases, J lost 2 bases, and 18 bases lay in between. The chain's CDR3 is CASSGSLNPATDTQYF. The CDR3 DNA follows: TGTGCCAGCAGCGGATCGTTGAATCCAGCCACAGATACGCAGTATTTT.

This clonotype has ten or more counts. The V call is TRBV20-1, the J call TRBJ2-1, with TRBD2 as a possible D gene (6 bases). The CDR3 covers 12 residues. The germline V gene has CDR1 DFQATT and CDR2 SNEGSKA (reference sequence). Trimming removed 3 bases at V and 6 bases at J, with 9 bases between. This CDR3 is CSASGRGNEQFF. The CDR3 nucleotides are TGCAGTGCTAGCGGGAGAGGCAATGAGCAGTTCTTC.